These T cell receptor beta chains were read from a single sample in a study of response to subunit inactivated influenza vaccine. Each CDR3 protein is one row after TCRdb ran MiXCR on the RT-PCR reads. In the table there are almost 600,000 distinct CDR3 sequences, 12% to 15% of which are singletons. This specimen was PBMCs from blood, taken 12 days after vaccination. Receptors were obtained from a man aged 45 to 65 who received an inactivated influenza vaccine. Both conserved end residues are trimmed from each CDR3. Fields, in order: clone size, V gene, J gene, CDR3 protein. Clone size, where shown, is once, few, many, or a class for clones that have expanded.

NA,TRBV5-1,TRBJ2-2,ASSLEVTGNTGELF
NA,TRBV7-9,TRBJ2-7,ASSYLGFLAGEYEQY
few,TRBV3-1,TRBJ2-1,ASSRRAGAADNEQF
NA,TRBV5-4,TRBJ2-1,ASRSGTGVNNEQF
few,TRBV6-1,TRBJ2-1,ASMGGINEQF
NA,TRBV4-2,TRBJ2-7,ASSQEGTFGSYEQY
NA,TRBV7-9,TRBJ2-5,ASSFQPETQY
NA,TRBV7-2,TRBJ2-4,ASSLVAKVGIQY
NA,TRBV3-1,TRBJ1-1,ASSQYRGATEAF
NA,TRBV27,TRBJ2-3,ASRPSDRFRDTQY
NA,TRBV18,TRBJ1-6,ASSPVARGTSPLH
few,TRBV27,TRBJ2-1,ASSIAGGSNEQF
NA,TRBV7-2,TRBJ2-6,ASDGGGSSSGANVLT
NA,TRBV20-1,TRBJ2-5,TPKLAGGQETQY
NA,TRBV5-6,TRBJ2-5,ASSSPGQEGSQY
NA,TRBV29-1,TRBJ2-7,SVGPRRGEQY
many,TRBV12-3/TRBV12-4,TRBJ1-2,ASSLSGTYGYT
few,TRBV18,TRBJ2-7,ASSPGQGITYEQY
NA,TRBV4-2,TRBJ2-6,ASSQRDSSGANVLT
many,TRBV29-1,TRBJ2-4,SVAAGSRRGRKWIQY
NA,TRBV6-2/TRBV6-3,TRBJ2-3,ASSYTRTDTQY
NA,TRBV6-1,TRBJ2-5,ASTNREGFRKSETQY
NA,TRBV9,TRBJ2-3,ASSVSAGPGTQY
NA,TRBV15,TRBJ2-1,ATSRETSGRGNEQF
NA,TRBV9,TRBJ2-3,ASSPQNQQGTQY
NA,TRBV4-2,TRBJ2-5,ASSHQWDRGTETQY
many,TRBV12-3/TRBV12-4,TRBJ1-6,ASTLGRFSSPLH
many,TRBV12-3/TRBV12-4,TRBJ1-5,ASSFSGNGQPQH
NA,TRBV6-5,TRBJ2-2,ASSYSGGGGSGELF
few,TRBV2,TRBJ2-7,ASSENMGASYEQY
many,TRBV5-6,TRBJ2-7,ASSSGLAASYEQY
few,TRBV6-2/TRBV6-3,TRBJ2-3,ASSTHGPGDTQY